Listed here is a single T cell receptor (beta chain). Which antigen it targets is not known. Base qualities are not recorded, but no much larger clone differs from it by a single base. CD4+CD127+ cells were sorted as the conventional CD4 T cell population. The healthy donors who provided the control samples were not related to the patients. Tconv and Treg cells for TCRbeta sequencing were sorted on a FACSAria flow cytometer. The sorted cells were collected in 5-ml round-bottom polystyrene tubes, and the dry cell pellets were frozen at -80 degrees C prior to sequencing. This sample is part of a study of B cell selection in AIRE deficiency (dated 2019 in TCRdb). Turning to the overall study: Researchers compared the TCRbeta repertoires of sorted blood CD4+ conventional T cells and regulatory T cells from AIRE-deficient patients with the corresponding repertoires from healthy controls. The TCR-sequenced cohort comprised roughly 5 AIRE-deficient APECED patients and roughly 5 healthy control donors. Study-wide findings and limitations: Among around 3,800 shared Treg TCRbeta sequences, approximately 30% were shared exclusively among healthy donors and 9% to 10% exclusively among patients, which suggests that Treg selection is less efficient in the absence of AIRE. Only TCRbeta chains were sequenced; about 36% of shared healthy-donor Treg sequences also occurred in healthy Tconv, possibly because of differing TCRalpha chains. About 28% of the Treg TCRbeta sequences shared among healthy donors turned up in patient Tconv cells, suggesting that Treg-biased clones are diverted into the Tconv compartment. In AIRE-deficient patients, Tconv and Treg cells had TCRBV gene usage, CDR3 length and TCR diversity comparable to those in healthy donors. CDR3s were shorter in shared Treg sequences, reflecting a bias toward rearrangements that have few non-templated nucleotide insertions.

The immunoSEQ platform was used to sequence the TCRbeta chain. In the source study's methods: When conventional T cell repertoires were pooled, 90,000 to 110,000 distinct in-frame TCRbeta sequences were obtained from patients and approximately 1.4x10^5 from healthy donors. Public Treg TCRbeta sequences were defined as those shared by two or more individuals and were then searched for in Tconv repertoires. Differences between groups were assessed by Mann-Whitney U tests with Bonferroni-Dunn correction in GraphPad Prism 7.03. Drawn from immuneACCESS, this table holds only the in-frame rearrangements with V and J called that TCRdb kept. Clones are partly lost; checked studies trace under half to an unresolved V gene and leave the rest unexplained. The DNA was the basis for D and trimming; V, J and clone size are from that table. The sample records roughly 25,000 clones, roughly 96% of which are singletons. The ten largest clonotypes hold around 0.2% of the sample.

The sequencing input was CD4+CD127+ conventional T cells sorted from PBMCs. The TCR sequence derives from a human donor in good health.

The bases are TGCGCCAGCAGCTTGAGGCCCCGGGGGACAGGGGGTATCGCTGCGGAAAAACTGTTTTTT. Its amino acids are CASSLRPRGTGGIAAEKLFF. The rearrangement joined TRBV5-1 to TRBJ1-4; TRBD1 fits 11 bases in the junction. Measured from the cysteine to the phenylalanine, the CDR3 is 20 residues long. CDR3 DNA only is kept here, 60 bases in frame from base 1. In the germline V gene, CDR1 corresponds to SGHRS and CDR2 to YFSETQ. Unmatched junction bases come to 19, with V trimmed by 1 base and J by 8 bases.